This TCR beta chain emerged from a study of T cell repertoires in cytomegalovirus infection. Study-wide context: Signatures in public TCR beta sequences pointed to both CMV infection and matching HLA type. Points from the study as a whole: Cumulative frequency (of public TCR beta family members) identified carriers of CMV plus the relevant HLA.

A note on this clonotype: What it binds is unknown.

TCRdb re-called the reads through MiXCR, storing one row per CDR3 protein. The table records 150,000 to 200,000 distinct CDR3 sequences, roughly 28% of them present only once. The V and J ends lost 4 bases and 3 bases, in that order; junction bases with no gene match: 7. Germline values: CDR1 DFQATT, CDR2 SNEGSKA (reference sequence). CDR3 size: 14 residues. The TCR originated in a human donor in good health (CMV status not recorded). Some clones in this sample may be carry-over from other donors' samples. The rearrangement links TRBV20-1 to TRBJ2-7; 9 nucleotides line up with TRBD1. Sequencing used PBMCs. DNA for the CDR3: TGCAGTGCTACTCCGGGACAGGGCTTCTACGAGCAGTACTTC. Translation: CSATPGQGFYEQYF.